This T cell receptor (beta chain) was sequenced during a study of liver allograft versus peripheral blood T cells. Study-wide context: Graft-liver T cell receptor repertoires were compared against recipient peripheral blood repertoires.

TCRdb used MiXCR to reprocess the reads, holding one entry per CDR3 protein. Seen here are 7,000 to 9,500 distinct CDR3 sequences, more than 15% observed once, and the top ten hold about 4.5%. Of note for this clonotype: What it binds is not known.

The CDR3 length is 18 residues. Germline V lookup: CDR1 SGHDN, CDR2 FVKESK. V lost 1 base and J lost 1, with 17 bases in between. General study points: Peripheral blood reportedly held T cell receptor repertoires that differed from those inside liver allografts.

The V gene is TRBV14, the J gene TRBJ1-3; no firm D call. The TCR comes from a human patient who had a liver transplant. Some T cells may be provided by the graft donor. The CDR3 sequence: CASSQGRKGYESGNTIYF. As DNA, the CDR3 is TGTGCCAGCAGCCAAGGGAGGAAAGGGTATGAATCTGGAAACACCATATATTTT.